Listed here are 20 T cell receptor beta chains from one sample, sequenced in a study of T-cell memory formation after mild COVID-19. TCRdb used MiXCR to reprocess the 5' RACE reads, holding one entry per CDR3 protein. Counted here are 400,000 to 500,000 distinct CDR3 sequences, roughly 24% occurring once; the ten biggest clones make up around 9.5%. Sequenced sample: PBMCs or a T cell subset sorted from them (not recorded which). The receptor source for this set is an adult woman who had mild COVID-19 (a few samples of this study predate the infection). Cell type and time point are not known.

The chain recombines TRBV29-1 with TRBJ2-6; D call uncertain. V was trimmed by 4 bases and J by 3 bases, leaving 13 bases between them. CDR1 SQVTM and CDR2 ANQGSEA come from the germline V gene. This CDR3 has 15 amino acids. The CDR3 reads CSVAAPTIGANVLTF. In DNA, the CDR3 is TGCAGCGTTGCAGCTCCAACCATTGGGGCCAACGTCCTGACTTTC.

The chain is built from TRBV19 and TRBJ2-3, with D unresolved. The germline V gene encodes CDR1 LNHDA and CDR2 SQIVND (reference sequence). The CDR3 loop spans 14 amino acids. The V end was cut by 6 bases, the J end by 1 base, with 11 bases between. The CDR3 sequence is CASRSGLRTDTQYF. CDR3 nucleotide sequence: TGTGCCAGTAGATCAGGTCTTCGCACAGATACGCAGTATTTT.

CDR3 sequence reads: CAWRTPLANEQFF. The CDR3 DNA sequence: TGTGCCTGGAGGACTCCACTAGCCAATGAGCAGTTCTTC. The chain links TRBV30 to TRBJ2-1; TRBD2 is a possible D gene (6 bases). Germline-derived CDR1 and CDR2 are GTSNPN and SVGIG (reference sequence). The CDR3 totals 13 residues. Between the trimmed V and J ends, which lost 3 bases and 6 bases, there was a span of 12 bases.

In this sample, this clonotype turned up a few times. V is TRBV20-1 and J is TRBJ2-6, with D possibly matching TRBD1 (6 bases). The CDR3 runs to 14 residues. Germline-derived CDR1 and CDR2 are DFQATT and SNEGSKA (reference sequence). Trimming removed 3 bases from V and 4 bases from J, with 10 bases in between. The CDR3 here is CSASTGTGANVLTF. The DNA for the CDR3 is TGCAGTGCTAGCACAGGGACAGGGGCCAACGTCCTGACTTTC.

The chain combines TRBV18 with TRBJ2-1, with a weak D call TRBD2 (5 bases). The V and J ends lost 3 bases and 9 bases respectively, with 24 bases between them. The CDR3 covers 17 residues. Germline CDR1 is KGHSH and CDR2 is LQKENI. The CDR3 sequence is CASSPDRRWGDSTEQFF. CDR3 DNA: TGTGCCAGCTCACCCGACCGTCGATGGGGAGATAGTACTGAGCAGTTCTTC.

This clonotype was detected only a few times. The CDR3 region has the DNA TGCAGTGCTAGCGGCGGAACTAGCGGCATGAATGAGCAGTTCTTC. Residues: CSASGGTSGMNEQFF. J is TRBJ2-1 and V is TRBV20-1, with 8 bases aligning to TRBD2. V shed 3 bases and J 7 bases; nucleotides not matched to a gene: 11. This CDR3 is 15 amino acids long. Germline V gene lookup returns CDR1 DFQATT and CDR2 SNEGSKA (reference sequence).

In this sample, this clonotype turned up many times. The J gene is TRBJ2-7, the V gene TRBV27; 7 nucleotides agree with TRBD2. CDR1 is MNHEY and CDR2 is SMNVEV in the germline V gene (reference sequence). This CDR3 is built from 14 residues. The V and J ends lost 4 bases and 3 bases, in that order; junction bases with no gene match: 6. The CDR3 reads CASSWASGDYEQYF. The DNA for the CDR3 is TGTGCCAGCAGTTGGGCTAGCGGAGACTACGAGCAGTACTTC.

This clonotype was counted between two and nine times. This CDR3 is CASSLSRGGGNEQFF. The CDR3 coding sequence is TGTGCCAGCAGTTTATCCCGAGGCGGGGGGAATGAGCAGTTCTTC. This rearrangement joins TRBV28 to TRBJ2-1, with TRBD2 matching 8 bases. V lost 1 base, J lost 7 bases, and 6 bases stayed unmatched. CDR3 length: 15 residues. From germline, CDR1 is MDHEN and CDR2 SYDVKM.

The chain is built from TRBV7-8 and TRBJ2-1, with TRBD1 matching over 9 bases. Germline values: CDR1 SGHVS, CDR2 FQNEAQ. V lost 4 bases and J lost 4; bases outside the gene matches: 5. The CDR3 covers 15 residues. CDR3 coding DNA: TGTGCCAGCAGCTACGGGACAGGGAGTTACAATGAGCAGTTCTTC. It is translated as CASSYGTGSYNEQFF.

In this sample, this clonotype turned up a few times. The genes are TRBV4-2 and TRBJ1-1; D is possibly TRBD1 (5 bases). CDR1 and CDR2 from the germline V gene are LGHNA and YNFKEQ. The CDR3 is made up of 18 amino acids. Trimming removed 4 bases from V and 0 bases from J, with 21 bases in between. In DNA, the CDR3 is TGTGCCAGCAGCCGCCTCGTGCTTTCGGGACGGATGAACACTGAAGCTTTCTTT. Translation: CASSRLVLSGRMNTEAFF.

The sample holds a few counts of this clonotype. The chain links TRBV2 to TRBJ2-7; D is unclear. This CDR3 is 13 amino acids long. V lost 7 bases and J 5 bases, leaving 15 bases between the germline ends. Germline values: CDR1 SNHLY, CDR2 FYNNEI. CDR3 bases: TGTGCCAGCACCCTCCCCGGGCGGAACGAGCAGTACTTC. This sequence encodes CASTLPGRNEQYF.

The chain employs TRBV7-9 and TRBJ1-6, with D hard to call. The CDR3 contains 15 residues. Trimming stripped 2 bases from V and 8 bases from J, with 13 bases between. Germline values: CDR1 SEHNR, CDR2 FQNEAQ (reference sequence). The CDR3 region is CASSLKRVEDSPLHF. The CDR3 DNA sequence: TGTGCCAGCAGCTTAAAACGGGTAGAGGATTCACCCCTCCACTTT.

The chain is built from TRBV4-1 and TRBJ2-5; the D call may be TRBD1 or TRBD2 (6 bases each). CDR1 is MGHRA and CDR2 is YSYEKL in the germline V gene. The CDR3 is 14 residues long. V lost 1 base and J lost 1, with 7 bases in between. The CDR3 loop reads CASSQGGAQETQYF. For the CDR3, the DNA is TGCGCCAGCAGCCAAGGGGGGGCCCAAGAGACCCAGTACTTC.

This clonotype came up a few times. This chain links TRBV3-1 with TRBJ2-1, with D perhaps TRBD1 (6 bases). V gave up 6 bases and J gave up 9 bases, with 21 bases separating them. CDR1 and CDR2 from the germline V gene are LGHDT and YNNKEL (reference sequence). This CDR3 region has 15 residues. The CDR3: CASSQTPSRGSEQFF. For the CDR3, the DNA is TGTGCCAGCAGTCAAACCCCCTCCAGGGGAAGTGAGCAGTTCTTC.

This chain joins TRBV9 and TRBJ2-1; 8 positions match TRBD2. The CDR3 runs to 15 residues. Germline V CDR1 and CDR2: SGDLS, YYNGEE. V gave up 0 bases and J gave up 10 bases; unmatched junction bases: 9. Written as DNA, the CDR3 is TGTGCCAGCAGCGTAGATCCCGGGGGGGCCCGAGAGCAGTTCTTC. It yields the protein CASSVDPGGAREQFF.

The chain is built from TRBV4-1 and TRBJ1-1; D not resolved. This CDR3 comprises 17 residues. V gave up 4 bases and J gave up 0 bases, with 18 bases separating them. Germline V gives CDR1 MGHRA, CDR2 YSYEKL. The CDR3 protein is CASSLTPQVAMNTEAFF. The CDR3 nucleotides read TGCGCCAGCAGCCTTACCCCTCAGGTTGCCATGAACACTGAAGCTTTCTTT.

The rearrangement uses TRBV4-2 and TRBJ2-2; D not resolved. CDR3 size: 17 residues. V lost 4 bases and J lost 5, with 20 bases in between. Per germline, CDR1 LGHNA and CDR2 YNFKEQ. The DNA for the CDR3 is TGTGCCAGCAGCCTTGGCCGACTGTCTAGGCAGACCGGGGAGCTGTTTTTT. It codes for CASSLGRLSRQTGELFF.

This clonotype occurred a few times. The chain couples TRBV6-5 to TRBJ2-3; D is ambiguous. Germline CDR1 reads MNHEY; CDR2 reads SVGAGI. The CDR3 extends over 13 amino acids. V lost 5 bases to trimming and J lost 6 bases, with 12 bases between them. CDR3 sequence: CASSVLKGDTQYF. The DNA of the CDR3 is TGTGCCAGCAGTGTTCTTAAAGGGGATACGCAGTATTTT.

The CDR3 protein is CASSKGDRGGQPQHF. In nucleotides, the CDR3 is TGCGCCAGCAGCAAAGGGGACAGGGGAGGTCAGCCCCAGCATTTT. This chain joins TRBV5-1 and TRBJ1-5; 10 nucleotides line up with TRBD1. Looked up from germline, CDR1 is SGHRS and CDR2 is YFSETQ. This CDR3 has 15 residues. Trimming at V came to 4 bases and at J to 6 bases, leaving 7 bases not matched to a gene.

This clonotype was picked up a small number of times. V and J are TRBV9 and TRBJ1-2, with a tentative D call TRBD1 (5 bases). The germline V and J ends were trimmed by 0 bases and 3 bases, with 9 bases remaining between them. This CDR3 comprises 14 residues. CDR1 and CDR2 (germline): SGDLS, YYNGEE. In nucleotides, the CDR3 is TGTGCCAGCAGCGTAGGGGGGAAGGACTATGGCTACACCTTC. Protein product: CASSVGGKDYGYTF.